These 26 T cell receptor beta chains originate from one sample sequenced in a study of cytomegalovirus exposure and HLA in healthy donors. PCR employed 60 Vbeta and 13 Jbeta primers. Method: immunoSEQ multiplex PCR; TCRdb's copy keeps in-frame clones and lacks some. The repertoire holds roughly 110,000 clones, with approximately 76% as singletons. The specimen sequenced was PBMCs. The receptor source for this set is a man younger than 35 in good health and CMV-seronegative.

The chain carries TRBV19 and TRBJ1-5, with TRBD1 as a possible D gene (5 bases). The CDR3 sequence is 15 residues long. The V gene's germline CDR1 is LNHDA and CDR2 SQIVND (reference sequence). The V and J ends lost 3 bases and 2 bases respectively, with 11 bases between them. The CDR3 spells CASSIGWGGNQPQHF. Written as DNA, the CDR3 is TGTGCCAGTAGTATTGGCTGGGGGGGCAATCAGCCCCAGCATTTT.

The CDR3 DNA sequence: TGTGCCACCAGCAGAGATCTGGGCGATCAGCCCCAGCATTTT. The encoded protein is CATSRDLGDQPQHF. The chain couples TRBV15 to TRBJ1-5; D gene ambiguous. With 0 bases removed from V and 5 bases from J, the gap between germline ends came to 8 bases. This CDR3 contains 14 residues. Germline V lookup: CDR1 LNHNV, CDR2 YYDKDF (reference sequence).

This clone has only a few counts. This chain connects TRBV4-3 to TRBJ2-3, with 10 positions matching TRBD2. The CDR3 consists of 16 residues. Germline trimming cut 3 bases from V and 6 bases from J; bases unmatched to any gene: 9. Germline values: CDR1 LGHNA, CDR2 YSLEER. In DNA, the CDR3 is TGCGCCAGCAGCCAGGCAAGCGGGGGGGCCGTGGATACGCAGTATTTT. Protein sequence: CASSQASGGAVDTQYF.

The chain carries TRBV5-5 and TRBJ1-2; TRBD1 is a possible D gene (5 bases). This CDR3 has 14 residues. CDR1 and CDR2 (germline): SGHKS, YYEKEE (reference sequence). Trimming pared 0 bases from V and 5 bases from J, leaving 11 bases between. In DNA, the CDR3 is TGTGCCAGCAGCTTGGTGGGACTGGGATATGGCTACACCTTC. Translating it yields CASSLVGLGYGYTF.

The CDR3: CASGTSFANTGELFF. The CDR3 DNA follows: TGTGCCAGCGGCACCTCCTTCGCGAACACCGGGGAGCTGTTTTTT. The rearrangement links TRBV27 to TRBJ2-2; D gene ambiguous. CDR1 MNHEY and CDR2 SMNVEV come from the germline V gene (reference sequence). The V gene lost 8 bases and the J gene lost 0 bases, with 13 bases spanning the gap. CDR3 length: 15 amino acids.

V usage is TRBV9 and J usage is TRBJ1-6; D unclear. The germline V and J ends were trimmed by 4 bases and 14 bases, with 22 bases remaining between them. Germline V lookup: CDR1 SGDLS, CDR2 YYNGEE. There are 15 residues in the CDR3. DNA of the CDR3: TGTGCCAGCAGCCCGACTGGGTCCCCATGGTTGTCCCTCCACTTT. As protein: CASSPTGSPWLSLHF.

The chain joins TRBV12-5 to TRBJ1-1; TRBD1 matches 8 bases. CDR1 is LGHNT, CDR2 FRNRAP, per germline. This CDR3 has 15 amino acids. V trimming: 1 base; J trimming: 1 base; junction bases outside the gene matches: 2. CDR3 region: CASGLGGTGNTEAFF. CDR3 DNA: TGTGCTAGTGGTTTGGGGGGGACAGGGAACACTGAAGCTTTCTTT.

This clone was counted a single time. The chain links TRBV25-1 to TRBJ1-1; 7 bases line up with TRBD1. The V and J ends lost 6 bases and 3 bases, in that order; junction bases with no gene match: 4. From germline, CDR1 is MGHDK and CDR2 SYGVNS. The CDR3 is made up of 13 amino acids. This CDR3 reads CASRQGSHTEAFF. The CDR3 region has the DNA TGTGCCAGCAGACAGGGGTCACACACTGAAGCTTTCTTT.

The rearrangement uses TRBV7-6 and TRBJ1-3; no reliable D call. CDR3 length equals 14 residues. Trimming stripped 5 bases from V and 4 bases from J, with 12 bases between. Germline lookup yields CDR1 SGHVS and CDR2 FNYEAQ. The CDR3 spells CASSARVAGNTIYF. The CDR3 coding sequence is TGTGCCAGCAGCGCACGGGTCGCCGGAAACACCATATATTTT.

The CDR3 reads CASSFTLNTEAFF. DNA for the CDR3: TGTGCCAGCAGTTTTACTCTAAACACTGAAGCTTTCTTT. V usage is TRBV28 and J usage is TRBJ1-1; the D is unclear. Trimming removed 3 bases from V and 2 bases from J, with 7 bases in between. The CDR3 is 13 residues long. Germline V gene data show CDR1 as MDHEN and CDR2 as SYDVKM.

The CDR3 bases are TGTGCCAGCAGCTTATCCTCGGGACCAGGGGGGAATGAGCAGTTCTTC. It is translated as CASSLSSGPGGNEQFF. The genes are TRBV7-3 and TRBJ2-1; a possible D gene is TRBD1 (7 bases). In germline, CDR1 is SGHTA, CDR2 FQGTGA. The CDR3 runs 16 residues. With 2 bases removed from V and 7 bases from J, the gap between germline ends came to 18 bases.

The CDR3 protein is CASRPQVGGYEQYF. DNA of the CDR3: TGTGCCAGCAGGCCACAGGTTGGGGGGTACGAGCAGTACTTC. The gene calls are TRBV27 and TRBJ2-7; possible D gene TRBD2, 6 bases. The CDR3 totals 14 residues. Germline CDR1 MNHEY, CDR2 SMNVEV (reference sequence). The V end lost 6 bases, the J end lost 4 bases, and 16 bases lay between the germline ends.

This rearrangement joins TRBV7-2 to TRBJ2-1, with 7 positions matching TRBD2. Trimming at V came to 1 base and at J to 10 bases, leaving 7 bases not matched to a gene. There are 14 residues in the CDR3. Germline V gene sequence: CDR1 SGHTA, CDR2 FQGNSA. The CDR3 loop is CASSLVRAGDEQFF. As DNA, the CDR3 is TGTGCCAGCAGCTTAGTACGGGCGGGGGACGAGCAGTTCTTC.

V usage is TRBV5-4 and J usage is TRBJ1-1; D call uncertain. Germline V gene sequence: CDR1 SGHNT, CDR2 YYREEE (reference sequence). Trimming removed 6 bases from V and 6 bases from J, with 18 bases in between. This CDR3 comprises 14 residues. CDR3 DNA sequence: TGTGCCAGCACCCTCGGGGAGTTAGGCGCTGAAGCTTTCTTT. It yields the protein CASTLGELGAEAFF.

V gene TRBV4-3 combines with J gene TRBJ2-7, with 7 bases identical to TRBD1. CDR1 and CDR2 (germline): LGHNA, YSLEER. This CDR3 is built from 16 residues. Trimming took 0 bases from V and 0 from J; bases not matched to a gene: 5. This CDR3 is CASSQDTGTASYEQYF. The CDR3, as DNA: TGCGCCAGCAGCCAAGATACCGGGACAGCCTCCTACGAGCAGTACTTC.

For the CDR3, the DNA is TGTGCCAGCAGTCCCCTAGCGGGGGGACCTGGGGATACGCAGTATTTT. Amino acid sequence: CASSPLAGGPGDTQYF. The chain links TRBV6-4 to TRBJ2-3; TRBD2 agrees at 11 bases. There are 16 residues in the CDR3. With V trimmed by 5 bases and J by 6 bases, 10 bases remained unmatched. The germline CDR1 and CDR2 sequences are MRHNA and SNTAGT.

The rearrangement uses TRBV2 and TRBJ1-2; TRBD1 aligns across 8 bases. Germline V lookup: CDR1 SNHLY, CDR2 FYNNEI. This CDR3 has 15 residues. Germline trimming cut 6 bases from V and 6 bases from J; bases unmatched to any gene: 12. CDR3 residues: CASRRDRGSLDGYTF. CDR3 sequence (DNA): TGTGCCAGCAGGCGCGACAGGGGCTCTCTGGATGGCTACACCTTC.

V is TRBV5-1 and J is TRBJ2-3; 9 nucleotides agree with TRBD2. The germline gives CDR1 SGHRS, CDR2 YFSETQ. Trimming took 7 bases from V and 5 from J; bases not matched to a gene: 8. CDR3 size: 14 residues. CDR3 nucleotide sequence: TGCGCCAGCTCTAGAGCGGGGGGAGTAGATACGCAGTATTTT. This gives the protein CASSRAGGVDTQYF. The whole variable domain, remainder taken from reference TRBV5-1 and TRBJ2-3, is KAGVTQTPRYLIKTRGQQVTLSCSPISGHRSVSWYQQTPGQGLQFLFEYFSETQRNKGNFPGRFSGRQFSNSRSEMNVSTLELGDSALYLCASSRAGGVDTQYFGPGTRLTVL.

The chain carries TRBV5-1 and TRBJ2-5, with TRBD1 matching over 7 bases. The germline CDR1 and CDR2 sequences are SGHRS and YFSETQ. The CDR3 runs to 16 residues. With 0 bases clipped from V and 1 base from J, the junction kept 6 bases outside the gene matches. CDR3 DNA sequence: TGCGCCAGCAGCTTGGAACCCCGACAGGGCCAAGAGACCCAGTACTTC. It translates to CASSLEPRQGQETQYF.

The chain joins TRBV27 to TRBJ2-2; D is perhaps TRBD2 (7 bases). CDR3 length equals 18 residues. The germline CDR1 and CDR2 sequences are MNHEY and SMNVEV (reference sequence). Trimming took off 0 bases at V and 5 bases at J, with 19 bases between the two ends. This CDR3 reads CASSLSRPGGGVTGELFF. As DNA, the CDR3 is TGTGCCAGCAGTTTATCGCGCCCGGGGGGCGGGGTAACCGGGGAGCTGTTTTTT.

The V call is TRBV9, the J call TRBJ2-2, with a tentative D call TRBD2 (6 bases). CDR3 length: 13 amino acids. Germline V gives CDR1 SGDLS, CDR2 YYNGEE. V shed 8 bases and J shed 3 bases, with 11 bases lying between them. The CDR3 protein is CASGGKDTGELFF. The CDR3 DNA reads TGTGCCAGTGGGGGGAAAGACACCGGGGAGCTGTTTTTT. Filled out from reference TRBV9 and TRBJ2-2, the complete variable domain reads DSGVTQTPKHLITATGQRVTLRCSPRSGDLSVYWYQQSLDQGLQFLIQYYNGEERAKGNILERFSAQQFPDLHSELNLSSLELGDSALYFCASGGKDTGELFFGEGSRLTVL.

This clone was observed once. J is TRBJ2-1 and V is TRBV7-9, with D hard to call. This CDR3 has 11 residues. Looked up from germline, CDR1 is SEHNR and CDR2 is FQNEAQ (reference sequence). V lost 7 bases to trimming and J lost 4 bases, with 5 bases between them. The CDR3 here is CASNKYNEQFF. CDR3 sequence (DNA): TGTGCCAGCAACAAGTACAATGAGCAGTTCTTC.

This clone was counted a few times. V usage is TRBV7-2 and J usage is TRBJ1-1; D is unclear. The germline gives CDR1 SGHTA, CDR2 FQGNSA. The ends were cut back, 4 bases at V and 0 bases at J, with 9 bases in the middle. The CDR3 is 14 amino acids. The CDR3 loop is CASSWRVLNTEAFF. DNA of the CDR3: TGTGCCAGCAGCTGGAGGGTTCTGAACACTGAAGCTTTCTTT. Looking up the rest from reference TRBV7-2 and TRBJ1-1 gives the full variable domain: GAGVSQSPSNKVTEKGKDVELRCDPISGHTALYWYRQSLGQGLEFLIYFQGNSAPDKSGLPSDRFSAERTGGSVSTLTIQRTQQEDSAVYLCASSWRVLNTEAFFGQGTRLTVV.

The chain combines TRBV4-3 with TRBJ2-7; TRBD1 matches 10 bases. Losses at the gene ends were 0 bases for V and 7 bases for J; bases not matched to a gene: 9. Germline V CDR1 and CDR2: LGHNA, YSLEER. CDR3 size: 16 residues. The CDR3 here is CASSQDPRDRGGEQYF. CDR3 coding DNA: TGCGCCAGCAGCCAAGATCCACGGGACAGGGGAGGTGAGCAGTACTTC.

CDR3 residues: CASILQGRGTEAFF. The CDR3 DNA follows: TGTGCCAGCATCCTACAGGGAAGGGGCACTGAAGCTTTCTTT. The chain employs TRBV27 and TRBJ1-1; the D gene is possibly TRBD1 (6 bases). Germline values: CDR1 MNHEY, CDR2 SMNVEV (reference sequence). This CDR3 spans 14 amino acids. With 7 bases removed from V and 4 bases from J, the gap between germline ends came to 16 bases.

The genes are TRBV20-1 and TRBJ2-7; the D gene is possibly TRBD1 (6 bases). Per germline, CDR1 DFQATT and CDR2 SNEGSKA (reference sequence). CDR3 length equals 11 residues. The germline V and J ends were trimmed by 6 bases and 6 bases, with 12 bases remaining between them. The CDR3 sequence: CSALGGLEQYF. The CDR3 nucleotides are TGCAGTGCATTAGGGGGTCTCGAGCAGTACTTC.